These T cell receptor beta chains were read from a single sample in a study of shared clonotypes between healthy human individuals. Libraries were prepared by immunoSEQ multiplex PCR; TCRdb keeps only in-frame clonotypes and omits some of them. The sample lists around 1.4 million clones; 98% were seen once. Sequences were obtained from naive CD4+ T cells sorted from blood. Receptors originate from a man younger than 45 in good health. Each CDR3 is given with its conserved first and last residue. A D gene is named only where the DNA matches it firmly. Some rows have no size entry. The others give once, few or many, or a class for an expanded clone.

-,-,TRBV5-1,TRBJ2-6,CASSLAPLGLNLPLGANVLTF,TGCGCCAGCAGCTTGGCCCCCCTGGGATTGAACCTCCCTCTGGGGGCCAACGTCCTGACTTTC
-,-,TRBV7-2,TRBJ2-4,CASSDSSGAKNIQYF,TGTGCCAGCAGCGATAGCAGTGGGGCCAAAAACATTCAGTACTTC
-,-,TRBV11-2,TRBJ1-2,CASSPIRRGERYGYTF,TGTGCCAGCAGCCCTATTCGCCGGGGCGAGAGGTATGGCTACACCTTC
-,-,TRBV27,TRBJ2-7,CASRAWIGASYEQYF,TGTGCCAGCAGGGCTTGGATTGGGGCCTCCTACGAGCAGTACTTC
TRBD2,-,TRBV5-1,TRBJ2-1,CASSFEFSGREQFF,TGCGCCAGCAGCTTTGAATTTAGCGGGAGGGAGCAGTTCTTC
TRBD1,-,TRBV4-3,TRBJ2-2,CASSVDRVTGELFF,TGCGCCAGCAGCGTCGACAGGGTCACCGGGGAGCTGTTTTTT
TRBD2,-,TRBV15,TRBJ2-1,CATSRRSTGGHNEQFF,TGTGCCACCAGCAGACGAAGTACGGGAGGGCACAATGAGCAGTTCTTC
TRBD1,once,TRBV5-1,TRBJ2-3,CASSPGQVTDTQYF,TGCGCCAGCAGCCCGGGACAGGTAACAGATACGCAGTATTTT
-,once,TRBV11-2,TRBJ2-3,CASSLGLVRTDTQYF,TGTGCCAGCAGCTTAGGACTAGTTCGCACAGATACGCAGTATTTT
-,-,TRBV4-3,TRBJ1-4,CASSQDGGGAGRDEKLFF,TGCGCCAGCAGCCAAGATGGTGGCGGGGCGGGGAGGGATGAAAAACTGTTTTTT
-,-,TRBV7-9,TRBJ2-5,CASLRAGGYQETQYF,TGTGCCAGCCTAAGGGCAGGAGGGTACCAAGAGACCCAGTACTTC
TRBD1,-,TRBV29-1,TRBJ2-7,CSVGLDRGATYEQYF,TGCAGCGTTGGGCTCGACAGGGGGGCCACCTACGAGCAGTACTTC
TRBD1,-,TRBV6-4,TRBJ2-1,CASSEGTGTEQFF,TGTGCCAGCAGTGAGGGGACAGGGACTGAGCAGTTCTTC
-,-,TRBV7-9,TRBJ2-1,CASSLVNEQFF,TGTGCCAGCAGCTTAGTTAATGAGCAGTTCTTC
-,-,TRBV28,TRBJ2-5,CASSLTAGWETQYF,TGTGCCAGCAGTTTAACGGCAGGGTGGGAGACCCAGTACTTC
TRBD2,-,TRBV15,TRBJ2-7,CATSRPLAGGSYEQYF,TGTGCCACCAGCAGACCGTTAGCGGGAGGGTCCTACGAGCAGTACTTC
TRBD2,-,TRBV7-6,TRBJ2-1,CASSPREYNEQFF,TGTGCCAGCAGCCCGCGGGAGTACAATGAGCAGTTCTTC
-,-,TRBV18,TRBJ2-3,CASSLYRRGGSTDTQYF,TGTGCCAGCTCCCTTTATAGGAGGGGGGGAAGCACAGATACGCAGTATTTT
TRBD1,-,TRBV30,TRBJ2-5,CAWATGVWETQYF,TGTGCCTGGGCAACAGGGGTTTGGGAGACCCAGTACTTC
TRBD2,-,TRBV27,TRBJ2-7,CASSLLAGGGYEQYF,TGTGCCAGCAGTCTTCTAGCGGGAGGTGGTTACGAGCAGTACTTC
TRBD2,-,TRBV5-4,TRBJ2-5,CASSLAGVGKETQYF,TGTGCCAGCAGCTTAGCGGGAGTTGGGAAAGAGACCCAGTACTTC
-,once,TRBV2,TRBJ2-3,CASSEGGFTDTQYF,TGTGCCAGCAGTGAGGGCGGATTCACAGATACGCAGTATTTT
TRBD1,-,TRBV11-2,TRBJ1-2,CASSFLRDSVYGYTF,TGTGCCAGCAGCTTCCTCCGGGACAGCGTTTATGGCTACACCTTC
-,-,TRBV6-1,TRBJ1-5,CASSEDRTQPQHF,TGTGCCAGCAGTGAAGACAGGACACAGCCCCAGCATTTT
-,-,TRBV15,TRBJ2-1,CATSRGQGGSGNEQFF,TGTGCCACCAGCAGAGGGCAAGGAGGTTCCGGCAATGAGCAGTTCTTC
-,-,TRBV14,TRBJ2-7,CASSQDRGVYF,TGTGCCAGCAGCCAAGATCGAGGGGTGTACTTC
-,-,TRBV11-2,TRBJ2-7,CASSLFEGGFYEQYF,TGTGCCAGCAGCCTATTTGAAGGGGGGTTCTACGAGCAGTACTTC
-,-,TRBV7-3,TRBJ2-7,CASSSQYEQYF,TGTGCCAGCAGTTCCCAGTACGAGCAGTACTTC
TRBD1,-,TRBV11-3,TRBJ2-3,CASSPGQGVFADTQYF,TGTGCCAGCAGCCCAGGACAGGGAGTTTTCGCAGATACGCAGTATTTT
-,-,TRBV7-8,TRBJ2-1,CASSLAGLARAQFF,TGTGCCAGCAGCTTAGCGGGACTTGCCAGGGCGCAGTTCTTC
-,once,TRBV7-3,TRBJ2-7,CASSPAPGSSYEQYF,TGTGCCAGCAGCCCCGCTCCAGGAAGCTCCTACGAGCAGTACTTC
-,-,TRBV28,TRBJ1-5,CASLRGNQPQHF,TGTGCCAGTTTAAGGGGCAATCAGCCCCAGCATTTT
TRBD2,-,TRBV5-6,TRBJ2-1,CASSLERLAVWNEQFF,TGTGCCAGCAGCTTGGAGCGACTAGCGGTGTGGAATGAGCAGTTCTTC
-,-,TRBV23-1,TRBJ2-7,CASSQTPRGGLEQYF,TGCGCCAGCAGTCAAACTCCCCGGGGAGGCCTCGAGCAGTACTTC
TRBD2,-,TRBV19,TRBJ2-7,CASSIKAGPTAKQYF,TGTGCCAGTAGTATAAAAGCGGGACCTACGGCAAAGCAGTACTTC
TRBD1,-,TRBV7-8,TRBJ2-5,CASSLIAGTGLKTQYF,TGTGCCAGCAGCTTAATTGCCGGGACAGGGTTAAAGACCCAGTACTTC
-,-,TRBV5-8,TRBJ2-3,CASSLRGAQGTQYF,TGTGCCAGCAGCTTAAGGGGGGCGCAGGGTACGCAGTATTTT
-,-,TRBV21-1,TRBJ2-1,CASSKGDRGGSYNEQFF,TGTGCCAGCAGCAAAGGGGACAGGGGGGGTTCCTACAATGAGCAGTTCTTC